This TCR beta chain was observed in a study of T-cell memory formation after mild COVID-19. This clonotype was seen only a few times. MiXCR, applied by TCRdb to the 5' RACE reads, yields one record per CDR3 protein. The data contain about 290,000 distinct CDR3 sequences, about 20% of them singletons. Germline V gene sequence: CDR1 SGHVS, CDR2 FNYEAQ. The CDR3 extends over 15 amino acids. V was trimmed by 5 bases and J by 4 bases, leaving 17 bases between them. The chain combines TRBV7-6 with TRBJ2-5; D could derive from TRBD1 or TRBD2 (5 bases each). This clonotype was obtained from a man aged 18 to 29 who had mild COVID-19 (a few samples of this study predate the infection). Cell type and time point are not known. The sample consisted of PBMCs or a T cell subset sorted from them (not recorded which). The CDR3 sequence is CASSRGGFEGETQYF. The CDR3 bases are TGTGCCAGCAGCCGGGGCGGGTTTGAGGGAGAGACCCAGTACTTC.